These T cell receptor beta chains were read from a single sample in a study of T cells after yellow fever vaccination. TCRdb re-derived calls from the 5' RACE reads in MiXCR, one entry per CDR3 protein. Among 300,000 to 400,000 distinct CDR3 sequences listed, less than 9.5% were seen once. The sample in question was PBMCs, obtained 45 days after the first yellow fever vaccination. These receptors all come from a man between 18 and 29 years old who received the YFV17D yellow fever vaccine. Both conserved end residues are part of each CDR3. The D gene is left open where the match is weak. Not every row has a clone size; where given, it reads once, few, many or a size class.

15	few	TRBV6-5	TRBJ1-5	NA	TGTGCCAGCAGTTACTCGGCAGGGGCCCATCAGCCCCAGCATTTT	CASSYSAGAHQPQHF
13	few	TRBV6-6	TRBJ1-5	NA	TGTGCCAGCACCCTCGCCGGGAATCAGCCCCAGCATTTT	CASTLAGNQPQHF
16	few	TRBV19	TRBJ1-5	TRBD1	TGTGCCAGTAGTATAGGAGGGACAGGGGGCAATCAGCCCCAGCATTTT	CASSIGGTGGNQPQHF
14	few	TRBV7-9	TRBJ2-1	TRBD1	TGTGCCAGCAGCCCCGGCGACAGGGCCGATGAGCAGTTCTTC	CASSPGDRADEQFF
14	many	TRBV7-2	TRBJ1-3	NA	TGTGCCAGCAGCTTAGATGGGGCTGGAAACACCATATATTTT	CASSLDGAGNTIYF
12	NA	TRBV12-3/TRBV12-4	TRBJ1-5	NA	TGTGCCAGCAGACTTGCTCATCAGCCCCAGCATTTT	CASRLAHQPQHF
13	NA	TRBV23-1	TRBJ2-6	NA	TGCGCCACCCCGGACTCTGGGGCCAACGTCCTGACTTTC	CATPDSGANVLTF
17	few	TRBV28	TRBJ2-3	TRBD2	TGTGCCAGCAGTTTCTCCCTTAGCGGGGCGGGGGAGGGTACGCAGTATTTT	CASSFSLSGAGEGTQYF
14	many	TRBV12-3/TRBV12-4	TRBJ2-4	NA	TGTGCCAGCACCAATTCCTTTGCCAAAAACATTCAGTACTTC	CASTNSFAKNIQYF
16	NA	TRBV20-1	TRBJ2-1	TRBD2	TGCAGTGCTAGAGATTATACTAGCGGGGGGGCGGATGAGCAGTTCTTC	CSARDYTSGGADEQFF
14	many	TRBV12-3/TRBV12-4	TRBJ2-2	NA	TGTGCCAGCAGTTTTTCTAGGGAGGTCGGGGAGCTGTTTTTT	CASSFSREVGELFF
12	NA	TRBV20-1	TRBJ1-5	NA	TGCAGTGCTAGTAGGGTGGGTCAGCCCCAGCATTTT	CSASRVGQPQHF
15	NA	TRBV11-2	TRBJ2-3	NA	TGTGCCAGCAGCTTAGATGGACAGAGTACAGATACGCAGTATTTT	CASSLDGQSTDTQYF
16	few	TRBV12-3/TRBV12-4	TRBJ1-5	NA	TGTGCCAGCAGTTTCTTCCCAGTAGTGAGCAATCAGCCCCAGCATTTT	CASSFFPVVSNQPQHF
15	NA	TRBV5-5	TRBJ1-5	NA	TGTGCCAGCAGCGACGGACAGCATAGCAATCAGCCCCAGCATTTT	CASSDGQHSNQPQHF
13	few	TRBV5-4	TRBJ2-1	NA	TGTGCCAGCGGGACCGGGACTGACAATGAGCAGTTCTTC	CASGTGTDNEQFF
17	once	TRBV7-9	TRBJ2-5	TRBD2	TGTGCCAGCAGCCCTGTCTTTGGCGGGGGGTCCCAAGAGACCCAGTACTTC	CASSPVFGGGSQETQYF
15	NA	TRBV12-3/TRBV12-4	TRBJ1-1	NA	TGTGCCAGCAGTTTTTCGCTGGGGGTCAACACTGAAGCTTTCTTT	CASSFSLGVNTEAFF
15	few	TRBV6-5	TRBJ1-6	NA	TGTGCCAGCAGTTACGGGTTATCGGCGAGTTCACCCCTCCACTTT	CASSYGLSASSPLHF
14	few	TRBV11-2	TRBJ2-7	NA	TGTGCCAGCAGCTTAGGCGGGACACCCTACGAGCAGTACTTC	CASSLGGTPYEQYF
15	few	TRBV7-2	TRBJ2-4	TRBD2	TGTGCCAGCAGCTTAGTTCGGACTAGAGAAAACATTCAGTACTTC	CASSLVRTRENIQYF
15	few	TRBV10-3	TRBJ2-5	NA	TGTGCCATCAGTGAGTCGCCCAGGTACCAAGAGACCCAGTACTTC	CAISESPRYQETQYF
16	NA	TRBV6-2/TRBV6-3	TRBJ1-5	NA	TGTGCCAGCAGTTACGGCCCCGCGGGGGCGAATCAGCCCCAGCATTTT	CASSYGPAGANQPQHF
17	NA	TRBV12-3/TRBV12-4	TRBJ1-1	TRBD1	TGTGCCAGCAGTCCCCTCGAGCTCCGGGACAGGGGATCTGAAGCTTTCTTT	CASSPLELRDRGSEAFF
19	few	TRBV28	TRBJ2-1	TRBD2	TGTGCCAGCAGCCTACCGGGACTAGCGGGGGGGCCTAGCTACAATGAGCAGTTCTTC	CASSLPGLAGGPSYNEQFF
15	NA	TRBV4-2	TRBJ2-1	NA	TGTGCCAGCAGCCCCTTTGCTAGCCGGGACAATGAGCAGTTCTTC	CASSPFASRDNEQFF
14	few	TRBV29-1	TRBJ2-5	TRBD2	TGCAGCGTTCGTCGCGGGGGGTACCAAGAGACCCAGTACTTC	CSVRRGGYQETQYF
13	many	TRBV20-1	TRBJ2-1	NA	TGCAGTGCTAGTTTCGGGGCCTACAATGAGCAGTTCTTC	CSASFGAYNEQFF
16	NA	TRBV5-1	TRBJ2-1	TRBD2	TGCGCCAGCAGCGTGCCGACTAGCGGGGGGAACAATGAGCAGTTCTTC	CASSVPTSGGNNEQFF
18	many	TRBV11-2	TRBJ2-1	TRBD1	TGTGCCAGCAGCTTAGTAGGGGGTTGGACAGGGTTCATCAATGAGCAGTTCTTC	CASSLVGGWTGFINEQFF
12	NA	TRBV5-4	TRBJ2-7	NA	TGTGCCAGCAGCGAGGGCTCCTACGAGCAGTACTTC	CASSEGSYEQYF
14	few	TRBV5-1	TRBJ1-4	NA	TGCGCCAGCGGGGAGGGTGCAACTAATGAAAAACTGTTTTTT	CASGEGATNEKLFF
15	NA	TRBV7-2	TRBJ2-3	NA	TGTGCCAGCAGCCCCTCAGGGATAAGCACAGATACGCAGTATTTT	CASSPSGISTDTQYF
12	few	TRBV20-1	TRBJ2-5	NA	TGCAGTGCTAGACCCCCTTGGGAGACCCAGTACTTC	CSARPPWETQYF
16	few	TRBV7-6	TRBJ2-3	NA	TGTGCCAGCAGCTTATTAGGGGGGGCTGACACAGATACGCAGTATTTT	CASSLLGGADTDTQYF